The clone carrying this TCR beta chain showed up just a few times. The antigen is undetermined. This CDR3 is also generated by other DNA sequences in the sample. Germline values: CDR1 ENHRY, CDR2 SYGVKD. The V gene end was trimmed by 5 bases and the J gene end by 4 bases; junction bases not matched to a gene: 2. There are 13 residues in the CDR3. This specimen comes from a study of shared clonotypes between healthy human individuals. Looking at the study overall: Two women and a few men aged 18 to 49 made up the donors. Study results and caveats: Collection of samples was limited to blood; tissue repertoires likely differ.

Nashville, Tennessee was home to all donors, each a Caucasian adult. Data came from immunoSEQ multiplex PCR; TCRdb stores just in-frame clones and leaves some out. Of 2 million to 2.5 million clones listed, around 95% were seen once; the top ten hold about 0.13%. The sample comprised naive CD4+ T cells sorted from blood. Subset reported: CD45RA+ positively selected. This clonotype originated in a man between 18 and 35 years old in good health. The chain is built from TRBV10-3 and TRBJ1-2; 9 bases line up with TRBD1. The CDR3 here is CAISPGQGYGYTF. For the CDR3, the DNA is TGTGCCATCAGTCCGGGACAGGGCTATGGCTACACCTTC.